The source of this TCR beta chain is a study of control samples from healthy donors and cancer patients. The CDR3 is made up of 14 amino acids. Germline CDR1 reads SGHKS; CDR2 reads YYEKEE (reference sequence). The V end was cut by 2 bases, the J end by 2 bases, with 7 bases between. Here immunoSEQ multiplex PCR was the method, and the copy in TCRdb shows in-frame clones only, minus some. The repertoire consists of tens of thousands of clones, with 92% occurring once and the leading ten covering around 1.7%. This clonotype originated in a man between 40 and 49 years old with colorectal cancer. The V and J genes are TRBV5-5 and TRBJ2-2; D unclear. The specimen was PBMCs. The CDR3, as DNA: TGTGCCAGCAGCTTCGCGGATAACACCGGGGAGCTGTTTTTT. Its translation is CASSFADNTGELFF.